Included here is one T cell receptor (beta chain) sequence, with context. This clonotype was seen a handful of times. The antigen it binds to is not known. Base qualities are missing; no much larger clone stands one base away. The entry originates in a study of response to subunit inactivated influenza vaccine (dated by TCRdb to the late 2010s). Background for the entire study: Deep quantitative T cell receptor repertoire profiling was used in the study to track responses to a trivalent subunit inactivated influenza vaccine. What the work shows at the level of the full study, not this receptor alone: It was suggested by the authors that each seasonal influenza vaccination may recruit only a limited number of new T cells.

Including the terminal cysteine and phenylalanine, the CDR3 comprises 15 residues. Only CDR3 DNA is held: 45 bases, read in frame from base 1. The germline V and J ends show losses of 2 bases and 1 base respectively, and no gene match explains 3 bases of the junction. CDR1 is given as MGHRA and CDR2 as YSYEKL, both from the germline V gene. The library was prepared using RT-PCR. Instrument used: Illumina HiSeq 2500. Using fastp at Q25 and MiXCR, TCRdb reprocessed the public reads and kept productive beta chains. Under each unique CDR3 protein, matching rows form one entry showing the most common genes and DNA. This sample is represented by 290,000 or so distinct CDR3 sequences; approximately 20% of them were singletons. The ten top clones hold around 10% of the sample.

The sequence joins TRBV4-1 to TRBJ1-1; 8 of the junction bases match TRBD1. The source of this sequence is a man between 45 and 75 years old who received an inactivated influenza vaccine. Donor details come from another sample of the same person, matched by shared clones. Sequenced here: PBMCs from blood, sampled less than 22 months after vaccination. Read as DNA, the sequence is TGCGCCAGCAGCCAACTGACAGGGGCGAACACTGAAGCTTTCTTT. Its protein is CASSQLTGANTEAFF.